Presented here are 20 T cell receptor beta chains from one specimen sequenced in a study of early T cells in non-severe SARS-CoV-2 infection. MiXCR was run by TCRdb on the 5' RACE reads, yielding one entry per CDR3 protein. The data hold fewer than 55,000 distinct CDR3 sequences, with more than 9% observed a single time. The material sequenced was whole blood. The receptors here all came from an adult who was a healthcare worker with PCR-confirmed SARS-CoV-2 infection or an uninfected control (not recorded which).

This clonotype has at least ten counts. V and J are TRBV29-1 and TRBJ2-7, with 7 bases identical to TRBD2. CDR3 length: 13 residues. V lost 4 bases and J lost 1; bases outside the gene matches: 4. In germline, CDR1 is SQVTM, CDR2 ANQGSEA. Here the CDR3 reads CSVGGAGSYEQYF. The CDR3 DNA sequence: TGCAGCGTTGGGGGAGCGGGGTCCTACGAGCAGTACTTC.

This clonotype came up many times. The V and J genes are TRBV6-2 or TRBV6-3 and TRBJ2-7; 10 bases are shared with TRBD2. In germline, CDR1 is MNHEY, CDR2 SVGEGT. The J segment lost 2 bases and the V segment lost 5 bases, leaving 6 bases of the junction unmatched. The CDR3 spans 15 residues. CDR3 protein: CASSIQSGRAYEQYF. The CDR3 DNA is TGTGCCAGCAGTATTCAGAGCGGGAGGGCCTACGAGCAGTACTTC.

The V call is TRBV14, the J call TRBJ2-5; D is unclear. Germline lookup yields CDR1 SGHDN and CDR2 FVKESK. The CDR3 runs to 14 residues. Trimming pared 0 bases from V and 1 base from J, leaving 6 bases between. This CDR3 reads CASSQDYVQETQYF. In DNA, the CDR3 is TGTGCCAGCAGCCAAGATTACGTCCAAGAGACCCAGTACTTC.

This clonotype has ten or more counts. The chain joins TRBV6-6 to TRBJ1-5, with 8 bases fitting TRBD1. The CDR3 contains 14 residues. Looked up from germline, CDR1 is MNHNY and CDR2 is SVGAGI (reference sequence). With V trimmed by 6 bases and J by 1 base, 2 bases remained unmatched. CDR3 protein: CASRTGDSNQPQHF. The CDR3 nucleotides are TGTGCCAGCAGGACAGGGGACAGCAATCAGCCCCAGCATTTT.

This clonotype was detected many times. The chain couples TRBV27 to TRBJ2-7; 7 bases match TRBD1. CDR3 length equals 14 residues. CDR1 MNHEY and CDR2 SMNVEV come from the germline V gene (reference sequence). The trim removed 5 bases at V and 4 bases at J, leaving 8 bases unmatched. This CDR3 is CASSALTGVYEQYF. The DNA of the CDR3 is TGTGCCAGCAGTGCCTTAACAGGGGTTTACGAGCAGTACTTC.

As to this clonotype: It may be a read error: a sequence one base away is much more abundant. This chain uses TRBV7-9 with TRBJ1-2, with a tentative D call TRBD1 (5 bases). Germline V gives CDR1 SEHNR, CDR2 FQNEAQ (reference sequence). CDR3 length: 14 amino acids. The CDR3 coding sequence is TGTGTCAGCAGCTTTCCCAGTGGGGGCTATGGCTACACCTTC. Amino acids: CVSSFPSGGYGYTF.

Many counts were recorded for this clonotype. CDR3 in DNA: TGTGCCAGCAGCTTAGGATCCCTGACCGGCCTGGAGACCCAGTACTTC. As protein: CASSLGSLTGLETQYF. The chain employs TRBV7-2 and TRBJ2-5; no clear D gene. V was shortened by 1 base and J by 5 bases, with 17 bases between the two germline ends. Per germline, CDR1 SGHTA and CDR2 FQGNSA. This CDR3 has 16 residues.

This clonotype was observed a handful of times. The chain links TRBV18 to TRBJ2-2, with 8 bases identical to TRBD2. The junction had 6 bases not matched to a gene; V was cut back by 6 bases and J by 9 bases. The CDR3 length is 13 residues. In germline, CDR1 is KGHSH, CDR2 LQKENI. The chain's CDR3 is CASSKRETWELFF. DNA of the CDR3: TGTGCCAGCTCCAAGCGGGAGACCTGGGAGCTGTTTTTT.

This clonotype occurred many times. The chain carries TRBV24-1 and TRBJ2-5, with 9 nucleotides matching TRBD2. V was clipped by 0 bases and J by 1 base; unmatched bases: 5. The CDR3 extends over 17 amino acids. The germline CDR1 and CDR2 sequences are KGHDR and SFDVKD. Here the CDR3 reads CATSDLGLAGIQETQYF. DNA for the CDR3: TGTGCCACCAGTGATTTGGGTCTAGCGGGAATCCAAGAGACCCAGTACTTC.

This clonotype was seen ten or more times. The chain joins TRBV29-1 to TRBJ2-5; D possibly corresponds to TRBD1 (6 bases). This CDR3 is built from 13 residues. Trimming left V 2 bases short and J 7 bases short, with 14 bases between. CDR1 SQVTM and CDR2 ANQGSEA come from the germline V gene. Here the CDR3 reads CSVEKTGSRTQYF. The DNA for the CDR3 is TGCAGCGTTGAAAAAACAGGGTCCCGGACCCAGTACTTC.

At least ten counts were recorded for this clonotype. The chain employs TRBV7-9 and TRBJ2-1; 7 bases are shared with TRBD1. J was trimmed by 1 base and V by 2 bases; bases with no gene match: 8. The CDR3 loop spans 17 amino acids. Per germline, CDR1 SEHNR and CDR2 FQNEAQ (reference sequence). CDR3 coding DNA: TGTGCCAGCAGCTTATCACGACAGGGCGCATCCTACAATGAGCAGTTCTTC. Translating it yields CASSLSRQGASYNEQFF.

This clonotype was observed many times. The V gene is TRBV5-1, the J gene TRBJ2-7; the D is unclear. V dropped 4 bases and J dropped 1 base, with 9 bases sitting between them. This CDR3 is 13 amino acids long. Germline loops: CDR1 SGHRS, CDR2 YFSETQ. Here the CDR3 reads CASSPGGSYEQYF. CDR3 in DNA: TGCGCCAGCAGCCCTGGCGGTTCCTACGAGCAGTACTTC.

The chain couples TRBV30 to TRBJ2-1; D may match TRBD1 or TRBD2 (5 bases each). The germline V and J ends were trimmed by 5 bases and 8 bases, with 25 bases remaining between them. CDR3 length: 16 amino acids. Germline V gene data show CDR1 as GTSNPN and CDR2 as SVGIG (reference sequence). This chain's CDR3 is CAWARDAGRSRDEQFF. The CDR3, as DNA: TGTGCCTGGGCTCGGGACGCCGGAAGAAGTAGGGATGAGCAGTTCTTC.

Ten or more counts support this clonotype. The chain is built from TRBV6-5 and TRBJ1-2; a possible D gene is TRBD1 (6 bases). The CDR3 is made up of 13 amino acids. CDR1 and CDR2 (germline): MNHEY, SVGAGI. CDR3 protein: CAAGQGSTDGYTF. As DNA, the CDR3 is TGTGCAGCGGGCCAGGGGTCTACCGATGGCTACACCTTC.

This chain uses TRBV9 with TRBJ1-3; a weak D match, TRBD1 (5 bases). Trimming removed 0 bases from V and 4 bases from J, with 8 bases in between. The CDR3 is 14 amino acids. CDR1 and CDR2 (germline): SGDLS, YYNGEE. The CDR3 nucleotides read TGTGCCAGCAGCGTAGGTGGGGGAGGAAACACCATATATTTT. Translating gives CASSVGGGGNTIYF.

This clonotype was observed a handful of times. This chain links TRBV9 with TRBJ2-5, with D possibly matching TRBD2 (5 bases). Trimming cost V 0 bases and J 2 bases, with 14 bases left between them. In germline, CDR1 is SGDLS, CDR2 YYNGEE. The CDR3 is 16 amino acids. The CDR3 protein is CASSVGLRLAQETQYF. In DNA form, the CDR3 reads TGTGCCAGCAGCGTAGGATTGCGGCTAGCACAAGAGACCCAGTACTTC.

There are many counts of this clonotype. The rearrangement links TRBV19 to TRBJ2-3; TRBD1 is a possible D gene (5 bases). The CDR3 has 15 residues. The germline V gene has CDR1 LNHDA and CDR2 SQIVND (reference sequence). With 6 bases removed from V and 4 bases from J, the gap between germline ends came to 17 bases. CDR3 sequence (DNA): TGTGCCAGTAGCGCAACAGGAAACCGGGCAGATACGCAGTATTTT. The encoded protein is CASSATGNRADTQYF.

This clonotype was detected many times. The chain combines TRBV25-1 with TRBJ2-5; D is ambiguous. The CDR3 runs 13 residues. V was shortened by 5 bases and J by 5 bases, with 12 bases between the two germline ends. CDR1 and CDR2 from the germline V gene are MGHDK and SYGVNS. The CDR3 nucleotides read TGTGCCAGCAGTCCACGGCCCCGGGAGACCCAGTACTTC. Its translation: CASSPRPRETQYF.

This clonotype was seen a handful of times. This sequence joins TRBV20-1 and TRBJ2-4; 8 nucleotides agree with TRBD2. The CDR3 consists of 15 residues. Germline CDR1 and CDR2: DFQATT and SNEGSKA (reference sequence). Trimming cost V 5 bases and J 7 bases; bases outside gene matches: 13. The CDR3 region has the DNA TGCAGTGCTCTCTTCGGGGGGGCGGCGATGAACATTCAGTACTTC. Residues: CSALFGGAAMNIQYF.

This clonotype showed up many times. V usage is TRBV2 and J usage is TRBJ1-1, with D maybe TRBD1 (6 bases). The CDR3 is 14 amino acids. Germline-derived CDR1 and CDR2 are SNHLY and FYNNEI. V lost 4 bases, J lost 6 bases, and 15 bases lay in between. DNA of the CDR3: TGTGCCAGCAGTGCCTCCAGGGGAGCGTCTGAAGCTTTCTTT. Its translation is CASSASRGASEAFF.